This T cell receptor beta chain emerged from a study of CD8+ T cells in alopecia areata. Study background: Treated patients received oral tofacitinib, 5 to 10 mg twice daily. Study results and caveats: It was observed that many expanded lesional clones persisted in scalp and blood during tofacitinib. Sharing of TCRs across patients appeared less clear than in mice, possibly for HLA-related reasons.

V was cut by 8 bases and J by 1 base, with 12 bases left in between. Germline lookup yields CDR1 SNHLY and CDR2 FYNNEI. The CDR3 is 14 residues long. In the case of this clone: Its specificity is not known.

Documented treatment: oral pan-JAK inhibitor, 5-10 mg twice daily. CD4+ and CD8+ T cells were sorted from PBMCs stained for CD3, CD4 and CD8. Extracted RNA was reverse transcribed, and the resulting cDNA served as sequencing template. TCRdb's copy holds only in-frame clones and misses some; the assay was immunoSEQ multiplex PCR. The repertoire holds 120,000 or so clones, with around 60% as singletons. The starting material was CD4+ T cells sorted from blood, obtained at week 4, from a patient treated with tofacitinib. J is TRBJ2-1 and V is TRBV2; D possibly corresponds to TRBD2 (5 bases). The TCR sequence derives from a human donor with alopecia areata. Written as DNA, the CDR3 is TGTGCCAGCCTCCCGGACTCGTCCTACAATGAGCAGTTCTTC. Translated: CASLPDSSYNEQFF.